The following is a T cell receptor (beta chain) sequence with its context. The antigen remains undetermined. The germline gene is not matched at one end of the junction; a read error may be the cause. This CDR3 spans 13 amino acids. Germline values: CDR1 SGHAT, CDR2 FQNNGV. TCR beta cDNA was prepared out of roughly 490 ng total RNA by means of a constant-region primer. Each TCR beta library was derived from three nested multiplex PCR rounds that employed slightly modified ARM-PCR. A C-beta reverse primer and TRBV1-TRBV30 forward primers served in each of the first two PCR rounds, at 10 cycles apiece. TCRdb re-called the multiplex PCR reads with MiXCR, one entry per CDR3 protein. This sample has some 180,000 distinct CDR3 sequences, with about 60% found just once. These data originate in a study of tumor-infiltrating lymphocytes in primary liver carcinoma. Study-wide results and limits: The 250 largest clones made up significantly more of tumor than blood repertoires (p = 0.039). Tumor region pairs showed greater overlap than either tumor-adjacent or tumor-blood pairs did.

RNA isolated from unsorted whole blood supplied the blood RNA, with germline DNA also extracted. Sequencing input: peripheral blood. The chain employs TRBV11-2 and TRBJ2-5; D perhaps matches TRBD2 (6 bases). The receptor was isolated from a man in his forties with primary liver carcinoma and hepatitis B virus infection. This chain's CDR3 is CASSGDFHETQYF. The CDR3 DNA sequence: TGTGCCAGCAGCGGGGACTTTCATGAGACCCAGTATTTC.